A selection of T cell receptor beta chains follows, all from one sample in a study of T cells in Graves' hyperthyroidism and ophthalmopathy. TCRdb redid the calling of the multiplex PCR reads with MiXCR, one entry per CDR3 protein. The sample contains approximately 250,000 distinct CDR3 sequences, around 26% of which appear only once. What was sequenced was blood. Receptors originate from a middle-aged woman with Graves' ophthalmopathy. Each CDR3 is given without its conserved first and last residue. D genes are given only for firm matches.

D | J | V | CDR3
NA | TRBJ1-2 | TRBV6-1 | ASSDQHYKQGD
NA | TRBJ2-7 | TRBV20-1 | SARDNSYEQY
NA | TRBJ1-2 | TRBV7-9 | ASSLSQGYGYT
NA | TRBJ1-1 | TRBV20-1 | SALASMNTEAF
NA | TRBJ2-5 | TRBV5-1 | ASSKLIEETQY
NA | TRBJ1-1 | TRBV10-3 | ATRWTENTEAF
TRBD2 | TRBJ2-7 | TRBV7-2 | ASSFEGGPDEQY
NA | TRBJ1-1 | TRBV11-2 | ASSLVEGRTEAF
TRBD1 | TRBJ2-7 | TRBV28 | ASRPPGQGLSYEQY
TRBD2 | TRBJ2-7 | TRBV12-3/TRBV12-4 | ASSQGLAGVYEQY
NA | TRBJ2-2 | TRBV6-2/TRBV6-3 | ASSYYRRNTGELF
NA | TRBJ1-1 | TRBV19 | ASSIPAVNTEAF
NA | TRBJ2-5 | TRBV28 | ASTPSGNRGTQY
NA | TRBJ2-7 | TRBV5-6 | ASSLSGRSSYEQY
TRBD1 | TRBJ2-2 | TRBV4-2 | ASSQVSGQGNTGELF
NA | TRBJ2-5 | TRBV7-2 | ASSLAVTTQETQY
NA | TRBJ2-7 | TRBV2 | ASSDQRSLSSYEQY
NA | TRBJ2-7 | TRBV12-3/TRBV12-4 | VSSPAGRSYEQY
NA | TRBJ1-2 | TRBV29-1 | SVEVGYGYT
NA | TRBJ2-7 | TRBV12-5 | ASGLVTYEQY
TRBD1 | TRBJ1-5 | TRBV6-2/TRBV6-3 | ASRHETGTGNQPQH
TRBD2 | TRBJ2-5 | TRBV12-3/TRBV12-4 | ASTLGLATGETQY
TRBD1 | TRBJ1-6 | TRBV28 | ASSFWGKTGQPDSPLH
NA | TRBJ2-5 | TRBV12-3/TRBV12-4 | ASSLGPHTSKTQY
NA | TRBJ2-7 | TRBV6-1 | ASTFGTAYEQY
TRBD1 | TRBJ1-1 | TRBV6-2/TRBV6-3 | ASTRRDRGTNTEAF
NA | TRBJ2-7 | TRBV6-2/TRBV6-3 | ASSYSTVDSRAYEQY
TRBD1 | TRBJ1-2 | TRBV6-1 | ASSPDRGRSNYGYT
NA | TRBJ2-2 | TRBV29-1 | SVSGWGGELF
TRBD2 | TRBJ2-5 | TRBV5-1 | ASEEGLAGAETQY
TRBD2 | TRBJ2-5 | TRBV20-1 | SASSLAGNQETQY
TRBD1 | TRBJ1-1 | TRBV18 | ASSPRATGDEDTEAF
NA | TRBJ2-5 | TRBV28 | ASSFRGTEKETQY
NA | TRBJ2-3 | TRBV30 | AWEPWETGTDTQY
NA | TRBJ2-1 | TRBV12-3/TRBV12-4 | ASSPPGDEQF
NA | TRBJ2-2 | TRBV18 | ASSKDYLNTGELF
TRBD1 | TRBJ2-3 | TRBV5-1 | ASSLQGTTDTQY
TRBD2 | TRBJ2-2 | TRBV7-6 | ASRPTSGRAGPGELF
NA | TRBJ1-2 | TRBV7-2 | ASSLVSGQGFGYT
NA | TRBJ2-7 | TRBV7-2 | ASLPGFSYEQY
TRBD2 | TRBJ2-7 | TRBV5-6 | ASSPGGGEQY
TRBD1 | TRBJ1-2 | TRBV7-8 | ASSLALQGGRGYT
TRBD2 | TRBJ2-5 | TRBV14 | ASSFRPRLAGQETQY
TRBD1 | TRBJ2-5 | TRBV9 | ASSAGQDETQY
TRBD2 | TRBJ2-5 | TRBV6-5 | ASHRLAGGLVQETQY
TRBD1 | TRBJ1-5 | TRBV12-3/TRBV12-4 | ASSRPGGEQPQH
NA | TRBJ1-5 | TRBV7-9 | ASSSTGNQPQH
NA | TRBJ2-2 | TRBV7-9 | ASSLESGNTGELF
NA | TRBJ1-2 | TRBV12-3/TRBV12-4 | ASSLARGDGYT
NA | TRBJ1-5 | TRBV6-5 | ASSYGDQPQH
TRBD2 | TRBJ2-6 | TRBV20-1 | SARALLAVSGANVLT
NA | TRBJ2-7 | TRBV29-1 | SISLLEQY
NA | TRBJ1-5 | TRBV12-3/TRBV12-4 | ASSFRGFGNQPQH
NA | TRBJ1-2 | TRBV7-9 | ASTSLSSTRGYT
NA | TRBJ1-2 | TRBV6-1 | ASSEVVGRGDGYT